What follows are 27 T cell receptor beta chains derived from one specimen sequenced in a study of PD-L1 blockade in urothelial cancer. The table came from immunoSEQ multiplex PCR; TCRdb's copy has only in-frame clones and leaves some out. The table includes 50,000 or so clones, about 88% detected once. Time point defined: pretreatment peripheral blood. The sample consisted of PBMCs, taken around atezolizumab (anti-PD-L1) treatment. Every receptor here comes from a man aged 65 to 85 with urothelial cancer.

The J gene is TRBJ1-4, the V gene TRBV18; D possibly corresponds to TRBD1 (5 bases). Germline assignment: CDR1 KGHSH and CDR2 LQKENI. The length of the CDR3 is 14 residues. Trimming took 0 bases from V and 5 from J, leaving 7 bases between them. The CDR3 DNA is TGTGCCAGCTCACCACCGGGGCTAAATGAAAAACTGTTTTTT. Translation gives CASSPPGLNEKLFF.

The rearrangement joins TRBV30 to TRBJ1-1, with D perhaps matching TRBD1 (6 bases). V was pared by 1 base and J by 5 bases, with 11 bases between. CDR3 length: 13 amino acids. Germline assignment: CDR1 GTSNPN and CDR2 SVGIG (reference sequence). The CDR3 DNA reads as TGTGCCTGGAGTGAGGGGGATGGAACTGAAGCTTTCTTT. Protein sequence: CAWSEGDGTEAFF.

In this sample, this clone turned up once. The chain carries TRBV28 and TRBJ1-3; D perhaps matches TRBD1 (5 bases). The germline gives CDR1 MDHEN, CDR2 SYDVKM. V lost 3 bases to trimming and J lost 0 bases, with 9 bases between them. The CDR3 has 15 residues. The CDR3 loop is CASSFGGISGNTIYF. The CDR3 DNA follows: TGTGCCAGCAGTTTCGGGGGGATCTCTGGAAACACCATATATTTT.

This clone was detected once. The gene calls are TRBV4-3 and TRBJ2-6; possible D gene TRBD1, 5 bases. CDR1 and CDR2 from the germline V gene are LGHNA and YSLEER. CDR3 size: 14 residues. V was pared by 2 bases and J by 16 bases, with 18 bases between. Here the CDR3 DNA reads TGCGCCAGCAGCCAATTGAAGGGCGCAGGGTCTCTGACTTTC. Residues: CASSQLKGAGSLTF.

The rearrangement links TRBV2 to TRBJ2-2; TRBD2 is a possible D gene (5 bases). Trimming left V 7 bases short and J 3 bases short, with 12 bases between. The CDR3 is 14 amino acids. CDR1 is SNHLY and CDR2 is FYNNEI in the germline V gene. DNA for the CDR3: TGTGCCAGCATTGATAGAGCGGACACCGGGGAGCTGTTTTTT. It specifies CASIDRADTGELFF. The whole variable domain, filled in from reference TRBV2 and TRBJ2-2, reads EPEVTQTPSHQVTQMGQEVILRCVPISNHLYFYWYRQILGQKVEFLVSFYNNEISEKSEIFDDQFSVERPDGSNFTLKIRSTKLEDSAMYFCASIDRADTGELFFGEGSRLTVL.

J is TRBJ1-6 and V is TRBV6-1, with D possibly being TRBD1 (5 bases). Trimming left V 4 bases short and J 4 bases short, with 17 bases between. Germline CDR1 and CDR2: MNHNS and SASEGT. CDR3 length: 17 residues. CDR3 sequence (DNA): TGTGCCAGCAGTGCTTTAAGGGCGGGGGAGTATAATTCACCCCTCCACTTT. Its translation: CASSALRAGEYNSPLHF.

V gene TRBV15 combines with J gene TRBJ2-7, with 8 bases fitting TRBD2. V was clipped by 1 base and J by 4 bases; unmatched bases: 3. The CDR3 is 14 residues long. Looked up from germline, CDR1 is LNHNV and CDR2 is YYDKDF (reference sequence). The CDR3 bases are TGTGCCACCAGCAGAGGGGGACTAGTTTACGAGCAGTACTTC. Protein: CATSRGGLVYEQYF.

The genes are TRBV27 and TRBJ2-7, with D perhaps TRBD2 (7 bases). The CDR3 loop spans 14 amino acids. Trimming took 6 bases from V and 2 from J, leaving 14 bases between them. CDR1 and CDR2 from the germline V gene are MNHEY and SMNVEV (reference sequence). CDR3 protein: CASSPRGATYEQYF. Written as DNA, the CDR3 is TGTGCCAGCAGCCCTCGGGGGGCTACCTACGAGCAGTACTTC.

Only one count was recorded for this clone. The rearrangement links TRBV11-2 to TRBJ1-4; 8 bases agree with TRBD1. V gave up 7 bases and J gave up 5 bases; unmatched junction bases: 6. CDR1 and CDR2 from the germline V gene are SGHAT and FQNNGV. The CDR3 is 14 amino acids. CDR3 region: CASKEGQGNEKLFF. As DNA, the CDR3 is TGTGCCAGCAAAGAAGGACAGGGAAATGAAAAACTGTTTTTT.

V gene TRBV19 combines with J gene TRBJ2-1; 7 bases line up with TRBD1. The trim removed 2 bases at V and 8 bases at J, leaving 9 bases unmatched. This CDR3 has 15 residues. CDR1 and CDR2 (germline): LNHDA, SQIVND (reference sequence). The CDR3, as DNA: TGTGCCAGTAGTATAACAAGGGGGCCAATGGATGAGCAGTTCTTC. It encodes CASSITRGPMDEQFF. The whole variable domain, remainder taken from reference TRBV19 and TRBJ2-1, is DGGITQSPKYLFRKEGQNVTLSCEQNLNHDAMYWYRQDPGQGLRLIYYSQIVNDFQKGDIAEGYSVSREKKESFPLTVTSAQKNPTAFYLCASSITRGPMDEQFFGPGTRLTVL.

V and J are TRBV5-1 and TRBJ2-2; D is ambiguous. The germline CDR1 and CDR2 sequences are SGHRS and YFSETQ. This CDR3 has 13 residues. V gave up 0 bases and J gave up 4 bases, with 4 bases separating them. The CDR3 loop reads CASSLAGTGELFF. The DNA of the CDR3 is TGCGCCAGCAGCTTGGCGGGCACCGGGGAGCTGTTTTTT. Using reference TRBV5-1 and TRBJ2-2 for the parts outside the CDR3, the full variable domain is KAGVTQTPRYLIKTRGQQVTLSCSPISGHRSVSWYQQTPGQGLQFLFEYFSETQRNKGNFPGRFSGRQFSNSRSEMNVSTLELGDSALYLCASSLAGTGELFFGEGSRLTVL.

This clone is a singleton in its sample. The rearrangement joins TRBV28 to TRBJ2-7; no definite D call. The CDR3 is made up of 17 amino acids. V lost 1 base, J lost 0 bases, and 16 bases lay in between. Looked up from germline, CDR1 is MDHEN and CDR2 is SYDVKM. The CDR3 nucleotides read TGTGCCAGCAGTTTATACGGCCGAGGTCCCATCTCCTACGAGCAGTACTTC. Its protein is CASSLYGRGPISYEQYF.

J is TRBJ1-1 and V is TRBV6-1; 8 bases line up with TRBD1. The CDR3 sequence is 14 residues long. Germline assignment: CDR1 MNHNS and CDR2 SASEGT. With 8 bases clipped from V and 5 bases from J, the junction kept 10 bases outside the gene matches. The CDR3: CASFDRGGGTEAFF. CDR3 sequence (DNA): TGTGCCAGCTTCGACAGGGGTGGGGGAACTGAAGCTTTCTTT.

This chain links TRBV2 with TRBJ1-4; TRBD1 agrees at 9 bases. Germline loops: CDR1 SNHLY, CDR2 FYNNEI. V was pared by 10 bases and J by 6 bases, with 18 bases of the junction left unmatched. The CDR3 consists of 17 residues. The CDR3 DNA reads as TGTGCCACCACACGGGACAGGGTCTCTCGTAGTGATGAAAAACTGTTTTTT. As protein: CATTRDRVSRSDEKLFF.

Written as DNA, the CDR3 is TGTGCCAGCAGTTTATCCCAACTCCCCTACGAGCAGTACTTC. Its translation: CASSLSQLPYEQYF. V usage is TRBV28 and J usage is TRBJ2-7; D gene uncertain. Germline V gene lookup returns CDR1 MDHEN and CDR2 SYDVKM. The V and J ends lost 1 base and 2 bases respectively, with 9 bases between them. This CDR3 region has 14 residues.

This chain links TRBV15 with TRBJ1-2; 9 positions match TRBD1. The CDR3 has 16 amino acids. Germline CDR1 reads LNHNV; CDR2 reads YYDKDF (reference sequence). Trimming cost V 5 bases and J 6 bases; bases outside gene matches: 13. The CDR3 nucleotides are TGTGCCACCAGCCCCATCACCGGGACAGGGATCGATGGCTACACCTTC. Amino acid sequence: CATSPITGTGIDGYTF.

The rearrangement joins TRBV7-2 to TRBJ2-1, with D unresolved. Germline lookup yields CDR1 SGHTA and CDR2 FQGNSA. This CDR3 is 13 amino acids long. Trimming left V 5 bases short and J 15 bases short, with 20 bases between. CDR3 protein: CASSPNRRGRPFF. CDR3 bases: TGTGCCAGCAGCCCTAACCGCCGAGGCCGGCCGTTCTTC.

CDR3 sequence (DNA): TGTGCCAGCAGTGTAGCTAGCGGGAGGGGACACGAGCAGTACTTC. Its protein product is CASSVASGRGHEQYF. The chain employs TRBV2 and TRBJ2-7, with 12 bases fitting TRBD2. CDR1 is SNHLY, CDR2 FYNNEI, per germline. The CDR3 runs 15 residues. V lost 4 bases to trimming and J lost 5 bases; unmatched junction nucleotides: 6.

The V call is TRBV5-1, the J call TRBJ2-3; D gene ambiguous. The V end lost 0 bases, the J end lost 0 bases, and 8 bases lay between the germline ends. CDR1 is SGHRS and CDR2 is YFSETQ in the germline V gene. The length of the CDR3 is 15 residues. The DNA of the CDR3 is TGCGCCAGCAGCTTGGGCGCGACTAGCACAGATACGCAGTATTTT. Its translation is CASSLGATSTDTQYF.

V usage is TRBV10-1 and J usage is TRBJ1-5, with D maybe TRBD1 (6 bases). The germline V gene has CDR1 WNHNN and CDR2 SYGVQD (reference sequence). Trimming left V 6 bases short and J 3 bases short, with 15 bases between. The CDR3 has 15 amino acids. The CDR3 DNA reads TGCGCCAGCAGCCTCAATGGACAGAACAATCAGCCCCAGCATTTT. Residues: CASSLNGQNNQPQHF.

V usage is TRBV27 and J usage is TRBJ1-5; tentatively, D is TRBD1 (6 bases). Germline-derived CDR1 and CDR2 are MNHEY and SMNVEV (reference sequence). The CDR3 is 14 amino acids. Trimming stripped 4 bases from V and 2 bases from J, with 9 bases between. CDR3 DNA: TGTGCCAGCAGTTACCGACAGGGCAATCAGCCCCAGCATTTT. Translated: CASSYRQGNQPQHF.

This chain joins TRBV28 and TRBJ1-5; TRBD1 is a possible D gene (6 bases). This CDR3 is 14 amino acids long. Germline CDR1 reads MDHEN; CDR2 reads SYDVKM. The V end was cut by 5 bases, the J end by 7 bases, with 15 bases between. The CDR3 reads CASSPPRGEQPQHF. The CDR3 nucleotides read TGTGCCAGCAGTCCCCCCAGGGGTGAGCAGCCCCAGCATTTT.

The rearrangement uses TRBV5-1 and TRBJ2-3, with 7 nucleotides matching TRBD2. Germline V lookup: CDR1 SGHRS, CDR2 YFSETQ. The CDR3 runs 16 residues. V lost 4 bases, J lost 9 bases, and 17 bases stayed unmatched. The DNA for the CDR3 is TGCGCCAGCAGCCCCCCCCTGCGGGAGAACCCTCCAACGCAGTATTTT. This codes for CASSPPLRENPPTQYF.

The chain recombines TRBV7-2 with TRBJ1-1, with D perhaps matching TRBD1 (6 bases). The CDR3 has 15 amino acids. The germline V gene has CDR1 SGHTA and CDR2 FQGNSA. The ends were cut back, 5 bases at V and 4 bases at J, with 17 bases in the middle. In nucleotides, the CDR3 is TGTGCCAGCAGCCCCCGGGGCAGGGGCTTCACTGAAGCTTTCTTT. Amino acid sequence: CASSPRGRGFTEAFF.

The CDR3 DNA reads as TGTGCCAGCAGGGGGACTAGCGGGAGGCATTACAATGAGCAGTTCTTC. As protein: CASRGTSGRHYNEQFF. This chain links TRBV6-7 with TRBJ2-1; 15 bases align to TRBD2. TRBV6-7 qualifies as an ORF whose function is uncertain. The CDR3 has 16 amino acids. The V segment lost 6 bases and the J segment 4 bases; nucleotides outside the gene matches: 4.

J is TRBJ1-2 and V is TRBV5-4, with D possibly TRBD1 on 5 matching bases. V was shortened by 10 bases and J by 5 bases, with 18 bases between the two germline ends. The germline V gene has CDR1 SGHNT and CDR2 YYREEE (reference sequence). The CDR3 loop spans 13 amino acids. In DNA, the CDR3 is TGTGCCTGCTACGGGCAGGGAGGATATGGCTACACCTTC. It is translated as CACYGQGGYGYTF.

V is TRBV28 and J is TRBJ2-1; 9 bases map to TRBD2. This CDR3 is built from 19 residues. Germline assignment: CDR1 MDHEN and CDR2 SYDVKM. The ends lost 6 bases at V and 4 bases at J; junction bases unmatched: 19. CDR3 loop: CASSQSGEASGTKYNEQFF. The CDR3 coding sequence is TGTGCCAGCAGCCAAAGCGGGGAGGCTAGCGGGACAAAATACAATGAGCAGTTCTTC.